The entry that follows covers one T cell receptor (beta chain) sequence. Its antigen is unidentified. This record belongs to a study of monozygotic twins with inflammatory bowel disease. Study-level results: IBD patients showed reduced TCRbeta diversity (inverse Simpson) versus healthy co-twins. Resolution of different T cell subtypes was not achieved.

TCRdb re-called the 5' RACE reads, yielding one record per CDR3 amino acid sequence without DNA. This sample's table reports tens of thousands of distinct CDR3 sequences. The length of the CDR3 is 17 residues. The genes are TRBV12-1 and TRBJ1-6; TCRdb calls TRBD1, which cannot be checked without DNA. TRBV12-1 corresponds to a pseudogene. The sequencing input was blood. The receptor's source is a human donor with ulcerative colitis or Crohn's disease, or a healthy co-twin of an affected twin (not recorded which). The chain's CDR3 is CASIGGRGLSYNSPLHF.